These T cell receptor beta chains were read from a single sample in a study of T cell repertoires in cytomegalovirus infection. TCRdb called the reads again in MiXCR, with one record for every CDR3 protein. The table records 250,000 to 300,000 distinct CDR3 sequences, more than 20% of them present only once. The material sequenced was PBMCs. Every receptor here comes from a human donor in good health (CMV status not recorded). Some clones in this sample may be carry-over from other donors' samples. CDR3s include the opening cysteine and the closing phenylalanine or tryptophan. D genes are given only for firm matches. Size is stated for part of the rows, as once, few or many counts, or as a class when the clone is expanded.

>TRBD2|TRBJ2-3|TRBV7-2|few
TGTGCCAGCAGGAGCGGGGTCACAGATACGCAGTATTTT
CASRSGVTDTQYF
>NA|TRBJ2-2|TRBV6-1|many
TGTGCCAGCAGTGAAGCGGGCCCAGCCGGGGAGCTGTTTTTT
CASSEAGPAGELFF
>NA|TRBJ2-5|TRBV11-2|few
TGTGCCAGCAGCACCTCACAGGGAAAACAAGAGACCCAGTACTTC
CASSTSQGKQETQYF
>NA|TRBJ1-5|TRBV6-6|few
TGTGCCAGCAACAGGAGACAGAATCAGCCCCAGCATTTT
CASNRRQNQPQHF
>TRBD1|TRBJ2-6|TRBV7-2|many
TGTGCCAGCAGCTTCGGAATCGGGACAGGGGGCACTGGGGCCAACGTCCTGACTTTC
CASSFGIGTGGTGANVLTF
>NA|TRBJ1-2|TRBV30|NA
TGTGCCTGGAGGGTAGACGGCTTTCGCTATGGCTACACCTTC
CAWRVDGFRYGYTF
>NA|TRBJ2-3|TRBV28|many
TGTGCCAGCAGTTTATCCCGCCCCGGGACCAAAAGAACAGATACGCAGTATTTT
CASSLSRPGTKRTDTQYF
>TRBD1|TRBJ1-6|TRBV7-2|many
TGTGCCAGCAGCCTTCCCGAGGGGGCTTCACCCCTCCACTTT
CASSLPEGASPLHF
>NA|TRBJ2-3|TRBV7-2|many
TGTGCCAGCAGCCCACAGGGATTGAGCACAGATACGCAGTATTTT
CASSPQGLSTDTQYF
>NA|TRBJ2-7|TRBV28|many
TGTGCCAGCAGTCCCGGGGGGTTTATCAGGGGGTACTTC
CASSPGGFIRGYF
>NA|TRBJ2-5|TRBV25-1|NA
TGTGCCAGCACCCCGGGGGCCACAAACGGGGCAGAGACCCAGTACTTC
CASTPGATNGAETQYF
>NA|TRBJ2-7|TRBV29-1|NA
TGCAGCGTGATCACAGGCGCCTACGAGCAGTACTTC
CSVITGAYEQYF
>NA|TRBJ1-1|TRBV28|NA
TGTGCCAGCAGTCCCTCGGACAGAGTGAACACTGAAGCTTTCTTT
CASSPSDRVNTEAFF
>TRBD1|TRBJ2-1|TRBV28|few
TGTGCCAGCAGACCCACGGACAGGGATGAGCAGTTCTTC
CASRPTDRDEQFF
>NA|TRBJ2-2|TRBV7-6|many
TGTGCCAGCAGCTACCAGGACAGGAACACCGGGGAGCTGTTTTTT
CASSYQDRNTGELFF
>NA|TRBJ2-5|TRBV20-1|NA
TGCAGTGCTAGAGAGAACCAAGAGACCCAGTACTTC
CSARENQETQYF
>NA|TRBJ1-2|TRBV20-1|NA
TGCAGTGCTAGAGATAAAGCGGTTCTTAACTATGGCTACACCTTC
CSARDKAVLNYGYTF
>NA|TRBJ2-3|TRBV20-1|few
TGCAGTGCCTTAACCCAGACGGTAGATACGCAGTATTTT
CSALTQTVDTQYF
>TRBD1|TRBJ2-5|TRBV6-5|few
TGTGCCAGCACCTCTTTACTCAGGGGGCTAGAGACCCAGTACTTC
CASTSLLRGLETQYF
>NA|TRBJ1-1|TRBV7-2|few
TGTGCCAGCAGCTTAAAAGGAGTTTCCCCCGAAGCTTTCTTT
CASSLKGVSPEAFF
>TRBD2|TRBJ2-5|TRBV7-2|many
TGTGCCAGCAGCCCGCAGACTAGCGGGATTGGTACCCAGTACTTC
CASSPQTSGIGTQYF
>TRBD1|TRBJ2-5|TRBV7-2|many
TGTGCCAGCAGCAGACAGGGACAAGAGACCCAGTACTTC
CASSRQGQETQYF
>NA|TRBJ2-7|TRBV29-1|once
TGCAGCGTAGCAGGGTTCTGGGAGCAGTACTTC
CSVAGFWEQYF
>TRBD1|TRBJ2-1|TRBV12-5|NA
TGTGCTAGTGGTCACAGGGGATCGGATGAGCAGTTCTTC
CASGHRGSDEQFF
>TRBD2|TRBJ2-2|TRBV7-2|few
TGTGCCAGCAGCTTAGCGATCGGGACTAGCGGGAGGGCCACTCCCGTGGAGCTGTTTTTT
CASSLAIGTSGRATPVELFF
>TRBD2|TRBJ2-5|TRBV6-2/TRBV6-3|few
TGTGCCAGCAGTTGGTCGGCGGGGGGGCCGGTGGAGACCCAGTACTTC
CASSWSAGGPVETQYF
>NA|TRBJ1-2|TRBV28|many
TGTGCCAGCAGTTTAAGAGGCAGGGCTGGCTACACCTTC
CASSLRGRAGYTF
>TRBD1|TRBJ2-5|TRBV5-1|few
TGCGCCAGCATAGTCCGGGACAGGGGAAAGGAGACCCAGTACTTC
CASIVRDRGKETQYF
>TRBD1|TRBJ1-2|TRBV7-2|many
TGTGCCAGCAGCCCAGGGACAGGGGCCCCTGGGGGCTACACCTTC
CASSPGTGAPGGYTF
>NA|TRBJ1-2|TRBV28|few
TGTGCCAGCAGCCCCCCCCGGGGGAGGAGCTACACCTTC
CASSPPRGRSYTF
>NA|TRBJ2-3|TRBV18|NA
TGTGCCAGCTCACCGACTAGTTCTAGCACAGATACGCAGTATTTT
CASSPTSSSTDTQYF
>TRBD2|TRBJ2-1|TRBV28|NA
TGTGCCAGCAGTTCTGGGGAGGGAGGTAGGGATGAGCAGTTCTTC
CASSSGEGGRDEQFF
>TRBD2|TRBJ2-5|TRBV7-2|many
TGTGCCAGCAGCTTGAGGACTAGCGGGGTATCAAGTGTCGAGACCCAGTACTTC
CASSLRTSGVSSVETQYF
>NA|TRBJ1-3|TRBV11-2|few
TGTGCCAGCAGCTTAAGGGCATTCTCTGGAAACACCATATATTTT
CASSLRAFSGNTIYF
>TRBD1|TRBJ2-3|TRBV7-2|many
TGTGCCAGCAGCTTAGCCACAGGGGCCGTCAAACCTAGCACAGATACGCAGTATTTT
CASSLATGAVKPSTDTQYF
>NA|TRBJ2-5|TRBV7-8|few
TGTGCCAGCAGCTTAGGCAACTTAGAAGAGACCCAGTACTTC
CASSLGNLEETQYF
>NA|TRBJ2-5|TRBV24-1|NA
TGTGCCACCAGTGATTCACGACAGCAAGAGACCCAGTACTTC
CATSDSRQQETQYF
>TRBD1|TRBJ1-3|TRBV7-2|NA
TGTGCCAGCAGCTCAACGGACAGGGCTGACTCTGGAAACACCATATATTTT
CASSSTDRADSGNTIYF
>NA|TRBJ1-3|TRBV29-1|NA
TGCAGCGTTGTACCCCGTGGAGAAGGCTACTCTGGAAACACCATATATTTT
CSVVPRGEGYSGNTIYF
>NA|TRBJ2-5|TRBV7-2|many
TGTGCCAGCAGCGTCGGAATGGAGACCCAGTACTTC
CASSVGMETQYF
>NA|TRBJ1-1|TRBV7-2|NA
TGTGCCAGCAGCTTATTTCGGGGGGGGAACACTGAAGCTTTCTTT
CASSLFRGGNTEAFF
>NA|TRBJ2-7|TRBV11-2|NA
TGTGCCAGCAGCTTAGCAGTGACAGGCTACGAGCAGTACTTC
CASSLAVTGYEQYF
>TRBD1|TRBJ1-4|TRBV7-9|NA
TGTGCCAGCAGCCCACCGGGACAGGGATTTCAGGAACTGTTTTTT
CASSPPGQGFQELFF
>TRBD2|TRBJ2-1|TRBV24-1|NA
TGTGCCACCAGTGATTCCGGGACTAGCGGGACCGGTGAGCAGTTCTTC
CATSDSGTSGTGEQFF
>TRBD2|TRBJ2-1|TRBV7-3|NA
TGTGCCAGCAGCTCGGCGGGGGGGCGGGGTGAGCAGTTCTTC
CASSSAGGRGEQFF
>NA|TRBJ1-2|TRBV7-6|NA
TGTGCCAGCAGCGACTACAGGGTTGGCTACACCTTC
CASSDYRVGYTF
>NA|TRBJ1-5|TRBV28|many
TGTGCCAGCAGAATTATCTCGGGGGGGCCCCAGCATTTT
CASRIISGGPQHF
>NA|TRBJ1-2|TRBV20-1|few
TGCAGTGCTAGAGTTTACAGCTCGACTAACTATGGCTACACCTTC
CSARVYSSTNYGYTF
>TRBD2|TRBJ2-1|TRBV5-4|NA
TGTGCCAGCACCCTAGCGGGAAGACGATACTACAATGAGCAGTTCTTC
CASTLAGRRYYNEQFF
>NA|TRBJ2-5|TRBV29-1|few
TGCAGCGTTACGGCCGGGGGCTTCGGGGAGACCCAGTACTTC
CSVTAGGFGETQYF
>TRBD2|TRBJ2-3|TRBV12-3/TRBV12-4|NA
TGTGCCAGCAGTCCCGGACTAGCGGGAGGCACAGATACGCAGTATTTT
CASSPGLAGGTDTQYF
>NA|TRBJ1-3|TRBV7-6|many
TGTGCCAGCAGCTTATTTGCAGGGGACGATGCTGGAAACACCATATATTTT
CASSLFAGDDAGNTIYF
>TRBD2|TRBJ2-5|TRBV29-1|NA
TGCAGCGTTCGGGAGGGAGCAAGAGAGACCCAGTACTTC
CSVREGARETQYF
>NA|TRBJ1-5|TRBV28|many
TGTGCCAGCAGTAGTGGACGGCTCAATCAGCCCCAGCATTTT
CASSSGRLNQPQHF
>TRBD2|TRBJ2-7|TRBV6-2/TRBV6-3|few
TGTGCCAGCAGTTCCATTATAGCTAGCGGCTCCTACGAGCAGTACTTC
CASSSIIASGSYEQYF
>NA|TRBJ1-3|TRBV13|few
TGTGCCAGCAGCTTAGGACGGCAGGGAGCTGGAAACACCATATATTTT
CASSLGRQGAGNTIYF
>NA|TRBJ2-7|TRBV7-3|many
TGTGCCAGCAGCCCTGGGGTCGGGGCCTACGAGCAGTACTTC
CASSPGVGAYEQYF
>NA|TRBJ1-3|TRBV11-2|NA
TGTGCCAGCAGTGACAGGAGTCGCTCTGGAAACACCATATATTTT
CASSDRSRSGNTIYF
>NA|TRBJ2-1|TRBV7-2|few
TGTGCCAGCAATATGGCAGTAAACTCTAATGAGCAGTTCTTC
CASNMAVNSNEQFF
>TRBD2|TRBJ2-3|TRBV7-2|many
TGTGCCAGCAGCTTGGGACTAGGCGGACCCACAGATACGCAGTATTTT
CASSLGLGGPTDTQYF